This T cell receptor beta chain was found in a study of T cell responses to AZD1222 COVID-19 vaccine. Across the whole study: Combined were second doses at about 4 or about 12 weeks.

Germline CDR1 SNHLY, CDR2 FYNNEI. The trim removed 3 bases at V and 13 bases at J, leaving 9 bases unmatched. The CDR3 totals 13 residues. Findings of the study overall: It should be noted that donors were predominantly white British and more often female, and clonal diversity was possibly underestimated. The reported proportion of spike-specific TCRs targeting unmutated variant regions was nearly half. The span of vaccine-associated CD4 TCRs extended across spike, with dominance at 160-218 and 743-854.

A word on this clone: The antigen remains undetermined.

Data came from immunoSEQ multiplex PCR; TCRdb stores just in-frame clones and leaves some out. The sample lists about 84,000 clones, nearly 90% occurring once. This clonotype was obtained from an adult in good health. The sequencing here drew on peripheral blood, taken on day 0 of AZD1222 vaccination. J is TRBJ2-1 and V is TRBV2; the match to TRBD1 covers 7 bases. The chain's CDR3 is CASSDYSGTDQFF. The CDR3 nucleotides read TGTGCCAGCAGTGATTATTCCGGGACAGACCAGTTCTTC.